Following are 5 T cell receptor beta chains from one sample sequenced in a study of T cell responses to AZD1222 COVID-19 vaccine. The protocol was immunoSEQ multiplex PCR, while the TCRdb copy is restricted to in-frame clones and leaves out a portion. The data show 100,000 to 150,000 clones, less than 95% seen once. Sequenced material: peripheral blood, taken on day 0 of MenACWY control vaccination. These receptors were collected from an adult in good health.

The gene calls are TRBV4-1 and TRBJ1-2; 7 nucleotides align to TRBD1. There are 13 residues in the CDR3. CDR1 and CDR2 (germline): MGHRA, YSYEKL. V was pared by 6 bases and J by 2 bases, with 3 bases of the junction left unmatched. This CDR3 reads CASRPTGNYGYTF. CDR3 nucleotide sequence: TGCGCCAGCAGGCCGACAGGGAACTATGGCTACACCTTC.

The gene calls are TRBV4-2 and TRBJ2-5, with D uncertain. V lost 1 base and J 5 bases, leaving 8 bases between the germline ends. This CDR3 has 13 amino acids. Germline V gene lookup returns CDR1 LGHNA and CDR2 YNFKEQ. The CDR3 loop is CASSQGGDETQYF. CDR3 coding DNA: TGTGCCAGCAGCCAAGGAGGCGACGAGACCCAGTACTTC.

This chain joins TRBV18 and TRBJ2-2; tentative D call: TRBD1 (5 bases). V lost 1 base and J lost 5, with 14 bases in between. The CDR3 length is 16 residues. Germline CDR1 KGHSH, CDR2 LQKENI. Here the CDR3 reads CASSPLDTSGTGELFF. The CDR3 nucleotides read TGTGCCAGCTCACCACTGGACACCTCGGGTACCGGGGAGCTGTTTTTT.

The rearrangement uses TRBV7-6 and TRBJ2-1; the D gene could be TRBD1 or TRBD2 (5 bases each). Germline values: CDR1 SGHVS, CDR2 FNYEAQ. Trimming pared 1 base from V and 12 bases from J, leaving 10 bases between. The CDR3 runs to 12 residues. CDR3 bases: TGTGCCAGCAGCTTAGTGGGGGTTGGGCAGTTCTTC. Protein: CASSLVGVGQFF.

On this clone itself: The sample carries other DNA sequences with the same CDR3. The chain is built from TRBV5-6 and TRBJ2-7, with TRBD1 as a possible D gene (5 bases). Deletions cut 4 bases from V and 7 bases from J, with 21 bases between. Germline assignment: CDR1 SGHDT and CDR2 YYEEEE. This CDR3 has 15 amino acids. The CDR3 nucleotides read TGTGCCAGCAGCACCCTCAGGGAAATCAACTATGAGCAGTACGTC. Its translation: CASSTLREINYEQYV.